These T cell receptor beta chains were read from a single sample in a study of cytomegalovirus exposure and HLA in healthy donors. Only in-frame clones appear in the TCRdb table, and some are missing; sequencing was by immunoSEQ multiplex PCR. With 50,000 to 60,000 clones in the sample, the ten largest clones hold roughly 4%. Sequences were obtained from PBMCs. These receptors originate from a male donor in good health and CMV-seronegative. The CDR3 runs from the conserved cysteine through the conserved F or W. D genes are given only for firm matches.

CAWSGGQINQPQHF | TGTGCCTGGAGTGGGGGACAGATCAATCAGCCCCAGCATTTT | TRBD1 | TRBJ1-5 | TRBV30
CAWSLGLAGRGEQFF | TGTGCCTGGAGCCTGGGACTAGCGGGAAGGGGTGAGCAGTTCTTC | TRBD2 | TRBJ2-1 | TRBV30
CASSTPPSGSFQETQYF | TGTGCCAGCAGTACCCCGCCTAGCGGATCCTTTCAAGAGACCCAGTACTTC | TRBD2 | TRBJ2-5 | TRBV9
CASSLQGQTQYF | TGTGCCAGCAGCTTACAGGGCCAGACCCAGTACTTC | NA | TRBJ2-5 | TRBV7-2
CASSLDDRGTEAFF | TGTGCCAGCAGCTTAGACGACAGGGGCACTGAAGCTTTCTTT | TRBD1 | TRBJ1-1 | TRBV7-9
CASSATASSDNEQFF | TGCGCCAGCAGCGCGACAGCGAGCTCCGACAATGAGCAGTTCTTC | NA | TRBJ2-1 | TRBV5-1
CASSLPGVSTDTQYF | TGCGCCAGCAGCTTACCCGGGGTTAGCACAGATACGCAGTATTTT | NA | TRBJ2-3 | TRBV5-1
CATETSSDNEQFF | TGTGCCACCGAAACGAGCTCCGACAATGAGCAGTTCTTC | NA | TRBJ2-1 | TRBV28
CASSPRQGAMNNEQFF | TGTGCCAGCAGCCCTCGACAGGGGGCGATGAACAATGAGCAGTTCTTC | TRBD1 | TRBJ2-1 | TRBV6-6
CASSLSSLSYNEQFF | TGTGCCAGCAGCTTAAGCAGTCTCTCCTACAATGAGCAGTTCTTC | NA | TRBJ2-1 | TRBV7-3
CSVVRDRGRDTEAFF | TGCAGCGTGGTCAGAGACAGGGGTAGAGACACTGAAGCTTTCTTT | TRBD1 | TRBJ1-1 | TRBV29-1
CASSYVSGRAGHTQYF | TGTGCCAGCAGTTACGTGAGCGGGAGGGCAGGACATACGCAGTATTTT | TRBD2 | TRBJ2-3 | TRBV2
CASSPGGSSYEQYF | TGTGCCAGCAGCCCCGGCGGGAGCTCCTACGAGCAGTACTTC | TRBD2 | TRBJ2-7 | TRBV6-6
CASSFGGSSGNNIYF | TGTGCCAGCAGTTTCGGCGGCTCCTCTGGAAACAACATATATTTT | NA | TRBJ1-3 | TRBV28
CASSTSGGIEQYF | TGTGCCAGTTCGACTAGCGGGGGAATCGAGCAGTACTTC | TRBD2 | TRBJ2-7 | TRBV19
CARVENTEAFF | TGTGCCAGAGTAGAAAACACTGAAGCTTTCTTT | NA | TRBJ1-1 | TRBV28
CASSEAAGIFNNEQFF | TGTGCCAGCAGTGAAGCGGCAGGGATTTTTAACAATGAGCAGTTCTTC | NA | TRBJ2-1 | TRBV2
CASIQASGDYNEQFF | TGTGCCAGCATCCAAGCTAGCGGAGATTACAATGAGCAGTTCTTC | TRBD2 | TRBJ2-1 | TRBV2
CASSRTGTGVRSPLHF | TGTGCCAGCAGCCGTACCGGGACAGGGGTGCGATCACCCCTACACTTT | TRBD1 | TRBJ1-6 | TRBV27
CASSLGGPLYEQYF | TGTGCCAGCAGCTTGGGGGGGCCCCTCTACGAGCAGTACTTC | NA | TRBJ2-7 | TRBV5-5
CASSPLAGDGYTF | TGTGCCAGCTCACCATTGGCAGGGGATGGCTACACCTTC | NA | TRBJ1-2 | TRBV18
CASSPPGQGNTEAFF | TGTGCCAGCAGTCCCCCGGGACAGGGGAACACTGAAGCTTTCTTT | TRBD1 | TRBJ1-1 | TRBV6-1
CASSTGTGINEKLFF | TGTGCCAGCAGTACGGGGACAGGGATTAATGAAAAACTGTTTTTT | TRBD1 | TRBJ1-4 | TRBV6-6
CASSSDRVYGYTF | TGTGCCAGCAGTTCCGACAGGGTCTATGGCTACACCTTC | TRBD1 | TRBJ1-2 | TRBV6-6
CASSLGTAISYEQYF | TGTGCCAGCAGCTTAGGGACAGCAATCTCCTACGAGCAGTACTTC | TRBD1 | TRBJ2-7 | TRBV5-4
CASSRDRGGYEQYF | TGTGCCAGCAGTCGGGACAGGGGAGGCTACGAGCAGTACTTC | TRBD1 | TRBJ2-7 | TRBV27
CASSEAMVGEVDTGELFF | TGTGCCAGCAGTGAAGCCATGGTAGGAGAAGTCGACACCGGGGAGCTGTTTTTT | NA | TRBJ2-2 | TRBV6-1
CAWSKSRGGNEKLFF | TGTGCCTGGAGTAAGTCCCGAGGCGGTAATGAAAAACTGTTTTTT | NA | TRBJ1-4 | TRBV30
CASSDWDRPSEQYF | TGTGCCAGCAGCGATTGGGACAGACCGAGCGAGCAGTACTTC | TRBD1 | TRBJ2-7 | TRBV16
CASSQRDSNEKLFF | TGCGCCAGCAGCCAACGGGACAGTAATGAAAAACTGTTTTTT | TRBD1 | TRBJ1-4 | TRBV4-1
CASSGGQGGTEAFF | TGTGCCAGCAGTGGGGGACAGGGAGGCACTGAAGCTTTCTTT | TRBD1 | TRBJ1-1 | TRBV6-6
CASSEIRTGGELLGETQYF | TGCGCCAGCAGTGAGATAAGGACAGGGGGCGAATTGTTAGGAGAGACCCAGTACTTC | TRBD1 | TRBJ2-5 | TRBV5-1
CAWRWVRGPELFF | TGTGCCTGGAGATGGGTGCGGGGGCCCGAGCTGTTTTTT | NA | TRBJ2-2 | TRBV30
CASSQNHGGATEAFF | TGTGCCAGCAGTCAGAACCATGGTGGGGCTACTGAAGCTTTCTTT | NA | TRBJ1-1 | TRBV28
CASRGREASIKDTQYF | TGTGCCAGTCGAGGTAGAGAGGCCTCGATTAAAGATACGCAGTATTTT | NA | TRBJ2-3 | TRBV28
CASSLLDQPQHF | TGTGCCAGCAGTCTCCTCGATCAGCCCCAGCATTTT | NA | TRBJ1-5 | TRBV28
CASSLPGSYGYTF | TGTGCCAGCAGTTTACCAGGTTCTTATGGCTACACCTTC | NA | TRBJ1-2 | TRBV28
CASSLLVTRVTDTQYF | TGTGCCAGCAGTTTACTTGTTACGAGGGTTACAGATACGCAGTATTTT | NA | TRBJ2-3 | TRBV27
CASSKPKREGSDNEQFF | TGCGCCAGCAGCAAGCCGAAGCGGGAGGGTTCCGACAATGAGCAGTTCTTC | TRBD2 | TRBJ2-1 | TRBV4-1
CASSPDSGNEKLFF | TGCGCCAGCAGCCCTGACAGTGGGAATGAAAAACTGTTTTTT | NA | TRBJ1-4 | TRBV5-1
CASRRDSSAHFF | TGTGCCAGCAGACGGGACAGCAGCGCGCATTTCTTT | TRBD1 | TRBJ1-1 | TRBV9
CASSQKRGSTDKQYF | TGCGCCAGCAGCCAAAAACGGGGTAGCACAGATAAGCAGTATTTT | NA | TRBJ2-3 | TRBV4-1
CASTRVQGSASTDTQYF | TGTGCCAGCACCCGGGTCCAGGGGTCGGCTAGCACAGATACGCAGTATTTT | NA | TRBJ2-3 | TRBV5-6
CASSLSPGQQNIQYF | TGTGCCAGCTCACTATCACCGGGACAGCAAAACATTCAGTACTTC | TRBD1 | TRBJ2-4 | TRBV18
CASSVGVGGRNTEAFF | TGTGCCAGCAGCGTAGGAGTCGGAGGGAGGAACACTGAAGCTTTCTTT | NA | TRBJ1-1 | TRBV9
CASRVRAMNEKLFF | TGCGCCAGCAGAGTCAGGGCGATGAATGAAAAACTGTTTTTT | NA | TRBJ1-4 | TRBV10-1
CASRRTGANNEQFF | TGTGCCAGCAGACGAACAGGGGCGAACAATGAGCAGTTCTTC | TRBD1 | TRBJ2-1 | TRBV27
CASSPGRGTGELFF | TGTGCCAGTAGTCCCGGTCGGGGGACCGGGGAGCTGTTTTTT | NA | TRBJ2-2 | TRBV19
CASSPSGTSGGEQFF | TGTGCCAGCAGCCCTTCCGGGACTAGCGGCGGTGAGCAGTTCTTC | TRBD2 | TRBJ2-1 | TRBV6-5
CASSEANFPMPGELFF | TGTGCCAGCAGTGAAGCAAACTTCCCCATGCCCGGGGAGCTGTTTTTT | NA | TRBJ2-2 | TRBV6-1
CSVAPGQGGGQENQYF | TGCAGCGTCGCCCCGGGACAGGGGGGAGGTCAAGAGAACCAGTACTTC | TRBD1 | TRBJ2-5 | TRBV29-1
CASSGRQGYTDTQYF | TGTGCCAGCAGTGGTCGGCAGGGGTACACAGATACGCAGTATTTT | NA | TRBJ2-3 | TRBV6-5
CASSFYGGSSDTQYF | TGTGCCAGCAGCTTCTACGGCGGGAGTTCAGATACGCAGTATTTT | TRBD2 | TRBJ2-3 | TRBV7-2
CASSPPGLAGGDTQYF | TGTGCCAGCAGCCCCCCCGGACTAGCGGGGGGAGATACGCAGTATTTT | TRBD2 | TRBJ2-3 | TRBV4-2
CASSLKEYVGSYNEQFF | TGCGCCAGCAGCTTGAAGGAGTACGTAGGATCCTACAATGAGCAGTTCTTC | NA | TRBJ2-1 | TRBV5-1
CASSPGQGFYGYTF | TGTGCCAGCAGCCCAGGACAGGGGTTCTATGGCTACACCTTC | TRBD1 | TRBJ1-2 | TRBV7-3
CASRQGVGQPQHF | TGTGCCAGTAGGCAGGGTGTAGGGCAGCCCCAGCATTTT | NA | TRBJ1-5 | TRBV19
CASSQVRTGILAEAFF | TGCGCCAGCAGCCAAGTGAGGACAGGAATTCTCGCTGAAGCTTTCTTT | TRBD1 | TRBJ1-1 | TRBV4-1
CASSLMGWSEQFF | TGTGCCAGCAGCTTAATGGGTTGGAGTGAGCAGTTCTTC | NA | TRBJ2-1 | TRBV7-3
CASSAGPIRTNEQFF | TGTGCCAGCAGCGCAGGTCCTATCCGAACCAATGAGCAGTTCTTC | NA | TRBJ2-1 | TRBV9